These 17 T cell receptor beta chains came from one sample sequenced in a study of OX40 agonist ivuxolimab in advanced cancers. Sequenced by immunoSEQ multiplex PCR; TCRdb stores in-frame clones only, minus some. The repertoire holds under 40,000 clones, with around 81% as singletons. The specimen was CD4+ or CD8+ T cells sorted from blood, collected in a trial of the OX40 agonist ivuxolimab. The receptors originated from an adult with an advanced solid tumor such as melanoma, head and neck, liver or kidney cancer.

The chain is built from TRBV6-1 and TRBJ2-1; 7 bases line up with TRBD2. This CDR3 spans 13 amino acids. V was pared by 7 bases and J by 2 bases, with 2 bases of the junction left unmatched. The germline CDR1 and CDR2 sequences are MNHNS and SASEGT. For the CDR3, the DNA is TGTGCCAGCATGGCGGGAGCCTACAATGAGCAGTTCTTC. Translated: CASMAGAYNEQFF.

V gene TRBV10-3 combines with J gene TRBJ2-2, with a weak D call TRBD1 (6 bases). From germline, CDR1 is ENHRY and CDR2 SYGVKD. The V end was cut by 6 bases, the J end by 5 bases, with 16 bases between. The CDR3 is made up of 15 amino acids. As DNA, the CDR3 is TGTGCCATCAGCCGCGACGCCCAGGGGACCGGGGAGCTGTTTTTT. This translates into CAISRDAQGTGELFF.

This chain uses TRBV18 with TRBJ1-1, with 11 bases that match TRBD1. The CDR3 sequence is 17 residues long. Germline V gene sequence: CDR1 KGHSH, CDR2 LQKENI. V was pared by 1 base and J by 1 base, with 5 bases of the junction left unmatched. In DNA form, the CDR3 reads TGTGCCAGCTCACCACGGGGACAGGGGGTGGGGAACACTGAAGCTTTCTTT. Protein product: CASSPRGQGVGNTEAFF.

V gene TRBV1 combines with J gene TRBJ1-1; the table's D call TRBD1 went unverified against the DNA. TRBV1 is a listed pseudogene. This CDR3 is 16 amino acids long. The CDR3 coding sequence is TGCACCAGCAGCCTAGGGGGCGAGGGGGCCCGCACTGAAGCTTTCTTT. Translated, it gives CTSSLGGEGARTEAFF.

This clone was detected a few times. This chain connects TRBV7-8 to TRBJ1-5, with D maybe TRBD1 (5 bases). V was trimmed by 1 base and J by 3 bases, leaving 13 bases between them. Per germline, CDR1 SGHVS and CDR2 FQNEAQ. This CDR3 has 16 amino acids. In DNA form, the CDR3 reads TGTGCCAGCAGCTTAGAGTCGGGGCGGAACAATCAGCCCCAGCATTTT. This sequence encodes CASSLESGRNNQPQHF.

V and J are TRBV28 and TRBJ2-6; D uncertain. The length of the CDR3 is 15 residues. Per the germline V gene, CDR1 is MDHEN and CDR2 is SYDVKM. V dropped 6 bases and J dropped 0 bases, with 9 bases sitting between them. CDR3 sequence reads: CASSGQVSGANVLTF. The CDR3 DNA reads TGTGCCAGCAGCGGCCAGGTCTCTGGGGCCAACGTCCTGACTTTC.

The rearrangement links TRBV11-2 to TRBJ2-3; 9 bases are shared with TRBD2. CDR3 length: 14 amino acids. In germline, CDR1 is SGHAT, CDR2 FQNNGV. Losses at the gene ends were 1 base for V and 6 bases for J; bases not matched to a gene: 2. The CDR3 nucleotides read TGTGCCAGCAGCTTAGGCAGCGGGAGGGATACGCAGTATTTT. This sequence encodes CASSLGSGRDTQYF.

The rearrangement uses TRBV6-6 and TRBJ1-4; 7 bases line up with TRBD1. The CDR3 contains 14 residues. V shed 6 bases and J 8 bases; nucleotides not matched to a gene: 9. The germline V gene has CDR1 MNHNY and CDR2 SVGAGI (reference sequence). The CDR3 coding sequence is TGTGCCAGCAGCTATGGGGACAGTCGGGAAAAACTGTTTTTT. The encoded protein is CASSYGDSREKLFF.

The chain is built from TRBV30 and TRBJ2-1; D is uncertain. The CDR3 is 13 residues long. The V gene lost 4 bases and the J gene lost 5 bases, with 12 bases spanning the gap. Germline V lookup: CDR1 GTSNPN, CDR2 SVGIG (reference sequence). CDR3 residues: CAWNREFNNEQFF. The CDR3 DNA follows: TGTGCCTGGAACAGAGAGTTTAACAATGAGCAGTTCTTC.

J is TRBJ1-3 and V is TRBV11-2; possible D gene TRBD1, 5 bases. The germline V gene has CDR1 SGHAT and CDR2 FQNNGV. The CDR3 length is 15 residues. The V gene lost 6 bases and the J gene lost 9 bases, with 21 bases spanning the gap. The CDR3 spells CASRSLGRTRGTIYF. The CDR3 bases are TGTGCCAGCAGATCCTTGGGGAGAACAAGGGGCACCATATATTTT. Based on the CDR3 plus reference TRBV11-2 and TRBJ1-3, the full variable domain is EAGVAQSPRYKIIEKRQSVAFWCNPISGHATLYWYQQILGQGPKLLIQFQNNGVVDDSQLPKDRFSAERLKGVDSTLKIQPAKLEDSAVYLCASRSLGRTRGTIYFGEGSWLTVV.

This chain connects TRBV27 to TRBJ2-7, with no clear D. Germline V gene data show CDR1 as MNHEY and CDR2 as SMNVEV (reference sequence). The CDR3 consists of 17 residues. V was cut by 2 bases and J by 0 bases, with 17 bases left in between. In DNA, the CDR3 is TGTGCCAGCAGTTTACTCCAGTCACCAATGAGCTCCTACGAGCAGTACTTC. Its translation: CASSLLQSPMSSYEQYF.

This clone was recorded a few times. The chain has TRBV9 and TRBJ1-1; D uncertain. Germline V gives CDR1 SGDLS, CDR2 YYNGEE. This CDR3 spans 15 amino acids. Trimming shortened V by 4 bases and J by 1 base, and 14 bases separated the two germline ends. Written as DNA, the CDR3 is TGTGCCAGCAGCCTTGGCTGGGTAGAGAACACTGAAGCTTTCTTT. Its translation: CASSLGWVENTEAFF.

This chain connects TRBV4-3 to TRBJ2-1; D gene unclear. CDR1 and CDR2 from the germline V gene are LGHNA and YSLEER. Trimming cost V 6 bases and J 5 bases, with 14 bases left between them. This CDR3 contains 14 residues. Written as DNA, the CDR3 is TGCGCCAGCAGACAACAAGTCAGAGACAATGAGCAGTTCTTC. This encodes CASRQQVRDNEQFF.

V gene TRBV6-6 combines with J gene TRBJ2-3, with TRBD2 matching over 11 bases. Germline loops: CDR1 MNHNY, CDR2 SVGAGI (reference sequence). This CDR3 comprises 16 residues. After removal of 6 bases from V and 2 bases from J, the junction contained 7 bases not matched to a gene. The CDR3 sequence: CASRHLAGGPTDTQYF. CDR3 nucleotides: TGTGCCAGCAGACACTTAGCGGGAGGGCCCACAGATACGCAGTATTTT.

The gene calls are TRBV19 and TRBJ2-5, with 12 bases matching TRBD1. This CDR3 spans 15 amino acids. Germline assignment: CDR1 LNHDA and CDR2 SQIVND (reference sequence). Trimming at V came to 4 bases and at J to 5 bases, leaving 5 bases not matched to a gene. The CDR3 bases are TGTGCCAGTAGTAGGGGGACAGGGGGCGAGGAGACCCAGTACTTC. This encodes CASSRGTGGEETQYF.

The chain recombines TRBV6-5 with TRBJ2-2, with D perhaps assigned TRBD1 or TRBD2 (5 bases each). There are 13 residues in the CDR3. Germline V CDR1 and CDR2: MNHEY, SVGAGI. V was shortened by 6 bases and J by 12 bases, with 17 bases between the two germline ends. CDR3 nucleotide sequence: TGTGCCAGCAGACCCCAGGCATGGGACCAGCTGTTTTTT. Residues: CASRPQAWDQLFF.

The gene calls are TRBV5-5 and TRBJ1-5; 9 bases match TRBD1. CDR1 and CDR2 (germline): SGHKS, YYEKEE (reference sequence). This CDR3 has 15 residues. The trim removed 0 bases at V and 5 bases at J, leaving 3 bases unmatched. The DNA of the CDR3 is TGTGCCAGCAGCTTGGGGGACAGGGAATATCAGCCCCAGCATTTT. Translating it yields CASSLGDREYQPQHF.